The next 9 T cell receptor beta chains were all read from a single sample in a study of T cell responses to AZD1222 COVID-19 vaccine. Assay: immunoSEQ multiplex PCR; the TCRdb copy retains only in-frame clones and omits some. Of approximately 120,000 clones detected, roughly nine tenths appear once; the ten largest clones hold over 6.5%. The sample in question was peripheral blood, obtained on day 0 of AZD1222 vaccination. The receptor source for this set is an adult in good health.

V usage is TRBV5-6 and J usage is TRBJ2-2, with D unclear. CDR1 is SGHDT and CDR2 is YYEEEE in the germline V gene. V was cut by 3 bases and J by 1 base, with 10 bases left in between. The CDR3 is 15 amino acids. CDR3 amino acids: CASSSRALNTGELFF. In DNA form, the CDR3 reads TGTGCCAGCAGCTCCCGGGCCTTGAACACCGGGGAGCTGTTTTTT.

The chain is built from TRBV2 and TRBJ1-4; no clear D gene. This CDR3 has 15 residues. Trimming pared 4 bases from V and 0 bases from J, leaving 9 bases between. The germline V gene encodes CDR1 SNHLY and CDR2 FYNNEI. The CDR3 loop is CASSGYVATNEKLFF. The DNA for the CDR3 is TGTGCCAGCAGTGGTTATGTGGCAACTAATGAAAAACTGTTTTTT.

This clone was observed once. The chain employs TRBV6-5 and TRBJ1-1; TRBD1 agrees at 7 bases. The CDR3 is made up of 13 amino acids. CDR1 MNHEY and CDR2 SVGAGI come from the germline V gene. With V trimmed by 5 bases and J by 8 bases, 8 bases remained unmatched. The CDR3 nucleotides are TGTGCCAGCAGTAAACAGGGGAGGGGGGAAGCTTTCTTT. Translated: CASSKQGRGEAFF.

V usage is TRBV30 and J usage is TRBJ2-2; perhaps TRBD1 as D (5 bases). This CDR3 comprises 15 residues. V shed 8 bases and J shed 3 bases, with 19 bases lying between them. CDR1 and CDR2 from the germline V gene are GTSNPN and SVGIG (reference sequence). CDR3 protein: CARHHTDSHTGELFF. The CDR3 DNA follows: TGTGCCCGTCATCACACCGACAGCCACACCGGGGAGCTGTTTTTT.

The chain recombines TRBV3-1 (or the pseudogene TRBV3-2) with TRBJ1-2, with a possible D match to TRBD1 (5 bases). V was clipped by 0 bases and J by 5 bases, with 13 bases between them. The CDR3 covers 15 residues. In germline, CDR1 is LGHDT, CDR2 YNNKEL (reference sequence). CDR3 amino acids: CASSQDLVGGYGYTF. In DNA form, the CDR3 reads TGTGCCAGCAGCCAAGACTTGGTGGGGGGGTATGGCTACACCTTC.

The chain joins TRBV7-9 to TRBJ1-3; no definite D call. Germline CDR1 reads SEHNR; CDR2 reads FQNEAQ (reference sequence). The CDR3 totals 14 residues. V was cut by 3 bases and J by 3 bases, with 9 bases left in between. CDR3 amino acids: CASSFDGSGNTIYF. CDR3 nucleotides: TGTGCCAGCAGCTTCGACGGTAGTGGAAACACCATATATTTT. The full variable domain, rest sourced from reference TRBV7-9 and TRBJ1-3, is DTGVSQNPRHKITKRGQNVTFRCDPISEHNRLYWYRQTLGQGPEFLTYFQNEAQLEKSRLLSDRFSAERPKGSFSTLEIQRTEQGDSAMYLCASSFDGSGNTIYFGEGSWLTVV.

The V and J genes are TRBV5-1 and TRBJ1-2; tentative D call: TRBD1 (5 bases). Germline V gene data show CDR1 as SGHRS and CDR2 as YFSETQ. Trimming removed 3 bases at V and 0 bases at J, with 15 bases between. The CDR3 is 16 amino acids. The CDR3 reads CASSWDGLPANYGYTF. The DNA for the CDR3 is TGCGCCAGCAGCTGGGACGGGCTACCAGCTAACTATGGCTACACCTTC.

CDR3 protein: CASSLDSAWGYTF. The CDR3 nucleotides read TGTGCCAGCAGCTTAGATTCTGCATGGGGCTACACCTTC. This sequence joins TRBV11-2 and TRBJ1-2; D is uncertain. Trimming took 0 bases from V and 8 from J, leaving 10 bases between them. This CDR3 contains 13 residues. CDR1 and CDR2 (germline): SGHAT, FQNNGV. Using reference TRBV11-2 and TRBJ1-2 for the parts outside the CDR3, the full variable domain is EAGVAQSPRYKIIEKRQSVAFWCNPISGHATLYWYQQILGQGPKLLIQFQNNGVVDDSQLPKDRFSAERLKGVDSTLKIQPAKLEDSAVYLCASSLDSAWGYTFGSGTRLTVV.

The chain has TRBV5-1 and TRBJ1-4; no reliable D call. Per germline, CDR1 SGHRS and CDR2 YFSETQ. The CDR3 extends over 14 amino acids. The V end was cut by 2 bases, the J end by 3 bases, with 8 bases between. The CDR3 nucleotides are TGCGCCAGCAGCTTAAGGGAGTCTAATGAAAAACTGTTTTTT. Its translation: CASSLRESNEKLFF.